The rows below give T cell receptor beta chains drawn from one sample of a study of T-cell reconstitution after alpha-beta-depleted transplantation in children. TCRdb independently ran MiXCR on the PCR reads; one entry per CDR3 protein. The table has over 150,000 distinct CDR3 sequences, 13% to 15% seen once. The sample in question was PBMCs from the stem cell graft donor, obtained from the stem cell graft. These receptor sequences come from a human donor who donated a stem cell graft to a child with acute lymphoblastic leukemia. CDR3s include the opening cysteine and the closing phenylalanine or tryptophan. D genes are given only for firm matches. Rows may omit the clone size; those that give it use once, few, many or a size class.

v_gene	abundance	j_gene	d_gene	CDR3nt	CDR3aa
TRBV5-1	many	TRBJ2-7	.	TGCGCCAGCAGCTTAGACTCATTATACGAGCAGTACTTC	CASSLDSLYEQYF
TRBV12-3/TRBV12-4	many	TRBJ2-2	.	TGTGCCAGCAGTTTACAGGGGACGAACACCGGGGAGCTGTTTTTT	CASSLQGTNTGELFF
TRBV7-2	.	TRBJ1-6	.	TGTGCCAGCAGCTCCCGGGAGAATTCACCCCTCCACTTT	CASSSRENSPLHF
TRBV5-1	many	TRBJ2-7	TRBD1	TGCGCCAGCAGCTGGGGACAGCAACTCTACGAGCAGTACTTC	CASSWGQQLYEQYF
TRBV12-3/TRBV12-4	many	TRBJ1-1	.	TGTGCCAGCAGTTTTCGGCCAATAGAGACTGAAGCTTTCTTT	CASSFRPIETEAFF
TRBV29-1	many	TRBJ1-1	TRBD1	TGCAGCGTTGAGTTCGGGACAGGTACGCTAACTGAAGCTTTCTTT	CSVEFGTGTLTEAFF
TRBV3-1	many	TRBJ2-1	TRBD2	TGTGCCAGCAGCCAAGTTCTAGCGGTTTACAATGAGCAGTTCTTC	CASSQVLAVYNEQFF
TRBV7-9	few	TRBJ2-1	TRBD2	TGTGCCAGCAGCAACACCGGGACTAGCGATTACAATGAGCAGTTCTTC	CASSNTGTSDYNEQFF
TRBV5-1	many	TRBJ1-5	.	TGCGCCAGCAGCCAGGGTGATAGCAATCAGCCCCAGCATTTT	CASSQGDSNQPQHF
TRBV2	.	TRBJ2-1	TRBD2	TGTGCCAGCAGTCTACTAGCGGGAGGGCCGAATAGGTACAATGAGCAGTTCTTC	CASSLLAGGPNRYNEQFF
TRBV6-5	few	TRBJ2-1	.	TGTGCCAGCAGTTACGCTAGACTAGTACCCTACAATGAGCAGTTCTTC	CASSYARLVPYNEQFF
TRBV12-3/TRBV12-4	many	TRBJ1-2	TRBD1	TGTGCCAGCAGTCCCCGGACAGGGTCGGGCTATGGCTACACCTTC	CASSPRTGSGYGYTF